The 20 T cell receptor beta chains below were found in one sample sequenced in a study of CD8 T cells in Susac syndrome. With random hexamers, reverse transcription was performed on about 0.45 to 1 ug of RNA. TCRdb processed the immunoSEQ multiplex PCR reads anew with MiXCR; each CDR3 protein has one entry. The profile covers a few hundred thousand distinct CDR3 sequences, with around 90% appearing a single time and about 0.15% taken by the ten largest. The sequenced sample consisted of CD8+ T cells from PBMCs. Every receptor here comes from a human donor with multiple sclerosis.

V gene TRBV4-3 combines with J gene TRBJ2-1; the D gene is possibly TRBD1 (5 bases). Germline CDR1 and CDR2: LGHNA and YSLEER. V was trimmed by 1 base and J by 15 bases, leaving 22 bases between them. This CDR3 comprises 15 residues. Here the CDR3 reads CASSQALGASGTMFF. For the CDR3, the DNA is TGCGCCAGCAGCCAAGCCCTAGGGGCATCAGGTACCATGTTCTTC.

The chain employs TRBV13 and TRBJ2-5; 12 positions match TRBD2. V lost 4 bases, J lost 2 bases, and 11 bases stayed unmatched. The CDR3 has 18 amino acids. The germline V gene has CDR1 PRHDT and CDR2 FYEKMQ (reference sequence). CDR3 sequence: CASSSLGDTSGGQETQYF. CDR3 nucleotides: TGTGCCAGCAGCTCGCTAGGAGATACTAGCGGGGGGCAAGAGACCCAGTACTTC.

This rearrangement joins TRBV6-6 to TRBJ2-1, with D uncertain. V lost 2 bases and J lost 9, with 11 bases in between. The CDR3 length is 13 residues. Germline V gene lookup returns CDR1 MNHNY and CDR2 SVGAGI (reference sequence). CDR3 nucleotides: TGTGCCAGCAGTTACGGCCAAGTGGGTGAGCAGTTCTTC. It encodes CASSYGQVGEQFF.

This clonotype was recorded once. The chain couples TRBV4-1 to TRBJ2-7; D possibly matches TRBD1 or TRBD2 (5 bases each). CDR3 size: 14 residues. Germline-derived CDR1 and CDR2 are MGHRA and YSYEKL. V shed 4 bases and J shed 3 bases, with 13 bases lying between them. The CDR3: CASSPGAGNYEQYF. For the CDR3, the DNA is TGCGCCAGCAGCCCCGGGGCGGGCAACTACGAGCAGTACTTC.

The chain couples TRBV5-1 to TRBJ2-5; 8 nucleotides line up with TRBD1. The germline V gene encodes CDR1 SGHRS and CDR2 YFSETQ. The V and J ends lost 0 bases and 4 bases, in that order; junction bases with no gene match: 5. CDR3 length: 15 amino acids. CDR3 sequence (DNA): TGCGCCAGCAGCTTGGGTGACAGGGGAGGAGAGACCCAGTACTTC. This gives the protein CASSLGDRGGETQYF.

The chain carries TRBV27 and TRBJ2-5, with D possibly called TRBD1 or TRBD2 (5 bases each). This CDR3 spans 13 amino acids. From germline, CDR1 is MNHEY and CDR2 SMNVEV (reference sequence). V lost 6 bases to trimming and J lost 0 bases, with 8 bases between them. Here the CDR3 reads CASRPGHQETQYF. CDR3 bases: TGTGCCAGCAGGCCGGGACACCAAGAGACCCAGTACTTC.

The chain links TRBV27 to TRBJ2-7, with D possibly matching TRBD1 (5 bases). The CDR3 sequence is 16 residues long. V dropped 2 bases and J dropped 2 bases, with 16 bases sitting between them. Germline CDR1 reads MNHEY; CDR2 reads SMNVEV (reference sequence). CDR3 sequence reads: CASSLAMTEKTYEQYF. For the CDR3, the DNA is TGTGCCAGCAGTTTAGCTATGACAGAGAAAACCTACGAGCAGTACTTC.

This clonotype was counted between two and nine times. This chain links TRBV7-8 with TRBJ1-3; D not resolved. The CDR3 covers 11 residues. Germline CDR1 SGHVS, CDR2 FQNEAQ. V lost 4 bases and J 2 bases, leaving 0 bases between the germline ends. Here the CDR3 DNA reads TGTGCCAGCAGCTCTGGAAACACCATATATTTT. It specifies CASSSGNTIYF.

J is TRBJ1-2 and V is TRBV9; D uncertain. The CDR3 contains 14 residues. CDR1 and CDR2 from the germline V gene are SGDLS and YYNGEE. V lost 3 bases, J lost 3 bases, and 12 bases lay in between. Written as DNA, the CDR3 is TGTGCCAGCAGCGCTAATCGCCGGGACTATGGCTACACCTTC. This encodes CASSANRRDYGYTF.

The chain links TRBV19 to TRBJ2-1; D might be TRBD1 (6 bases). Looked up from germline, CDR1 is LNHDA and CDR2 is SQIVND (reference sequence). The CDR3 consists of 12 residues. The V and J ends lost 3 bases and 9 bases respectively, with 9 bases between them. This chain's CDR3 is CASSIGTSEQFF. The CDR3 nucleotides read TGTGCCAGTAGTATCGGGACAAGTGAGCAGTTCTTC.

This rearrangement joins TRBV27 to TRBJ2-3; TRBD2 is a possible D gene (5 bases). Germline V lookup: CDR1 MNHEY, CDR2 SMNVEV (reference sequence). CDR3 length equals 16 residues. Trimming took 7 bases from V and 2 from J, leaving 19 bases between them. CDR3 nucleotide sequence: TGTGCCAGCAACCCGACATCCGGACTCAACACAGATACGCAGTATTTT. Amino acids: CASNPTSGLNTDTQYF.

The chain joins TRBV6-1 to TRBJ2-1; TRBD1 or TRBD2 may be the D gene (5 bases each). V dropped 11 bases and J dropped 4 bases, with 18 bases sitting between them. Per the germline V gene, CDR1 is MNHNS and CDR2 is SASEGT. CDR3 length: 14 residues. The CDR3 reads CALEGRGFYNEQFF. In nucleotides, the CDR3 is TGTGCCTTAGAAGGACGGGGCTTTTACAATGAGCAGTTCTTC.

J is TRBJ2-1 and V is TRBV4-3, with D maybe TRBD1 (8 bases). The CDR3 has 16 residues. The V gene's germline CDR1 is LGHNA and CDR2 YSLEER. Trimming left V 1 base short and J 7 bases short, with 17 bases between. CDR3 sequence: CASSQGTGRGLNEQFF. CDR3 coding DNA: TGCGCCAGCAGCCAAGGGACAGGGAGGGGACTGAATGAGCAGTTCTTC.

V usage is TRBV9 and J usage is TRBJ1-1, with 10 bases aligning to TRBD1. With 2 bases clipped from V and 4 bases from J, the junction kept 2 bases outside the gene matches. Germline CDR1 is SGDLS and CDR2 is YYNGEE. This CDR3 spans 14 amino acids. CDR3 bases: TGTGCCAGCAGCGTGGGACAGGGGCGCACTGAAGCTTTCTTT. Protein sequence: CASSVGQGRTEAFF.

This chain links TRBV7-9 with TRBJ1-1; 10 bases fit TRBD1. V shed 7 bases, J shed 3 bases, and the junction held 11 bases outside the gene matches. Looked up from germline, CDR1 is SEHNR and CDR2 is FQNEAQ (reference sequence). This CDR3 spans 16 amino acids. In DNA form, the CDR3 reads TGTGCCAGCACGCTGACAGGGGGCGTGAGGGACACTGAAGCTTTCTTT. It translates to CASTLTGGVRDTEAFF.

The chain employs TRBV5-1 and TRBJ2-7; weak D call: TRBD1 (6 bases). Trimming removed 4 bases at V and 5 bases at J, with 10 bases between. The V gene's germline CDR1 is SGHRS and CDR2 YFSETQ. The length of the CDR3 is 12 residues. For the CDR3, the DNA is TGCGCCAGCAGCGGGCAGGGGAACGAGCAGTACTTC. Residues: CASSGQGNEQYF.

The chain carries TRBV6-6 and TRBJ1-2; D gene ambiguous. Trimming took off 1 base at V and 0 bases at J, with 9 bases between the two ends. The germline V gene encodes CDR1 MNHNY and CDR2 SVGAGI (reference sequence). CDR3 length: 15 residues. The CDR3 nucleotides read TGTGCCAGCAGTTACTTGGACGGAGCTAACTATGGCTACACCTTC. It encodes CASSYLDGANYGYTF.

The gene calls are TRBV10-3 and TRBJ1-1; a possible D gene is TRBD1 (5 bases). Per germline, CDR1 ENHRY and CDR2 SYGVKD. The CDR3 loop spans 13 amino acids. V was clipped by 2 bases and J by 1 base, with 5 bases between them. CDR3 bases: TGTGCCATCAGTGAGGGACAGAACACTGAAGCTTTCTTT. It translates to CAISEGQNTEAFF.

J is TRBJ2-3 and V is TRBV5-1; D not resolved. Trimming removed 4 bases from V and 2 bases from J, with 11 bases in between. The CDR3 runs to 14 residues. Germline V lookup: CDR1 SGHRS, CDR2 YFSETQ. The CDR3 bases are TGCGCCAGCAGCCCCTGGCCGTACACAGATACGCAGTATTTT. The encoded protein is CASSPWPYTDTQYF.

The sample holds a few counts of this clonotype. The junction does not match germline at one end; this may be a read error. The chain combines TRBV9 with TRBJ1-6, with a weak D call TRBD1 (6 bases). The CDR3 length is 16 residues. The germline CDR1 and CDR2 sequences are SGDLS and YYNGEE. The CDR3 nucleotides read TGTGCCAGCAGCGTTGGAAACAGGGTGGATAATTCTCCCCTCCACTTT. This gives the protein CASSVGNRVDNSPLHF.